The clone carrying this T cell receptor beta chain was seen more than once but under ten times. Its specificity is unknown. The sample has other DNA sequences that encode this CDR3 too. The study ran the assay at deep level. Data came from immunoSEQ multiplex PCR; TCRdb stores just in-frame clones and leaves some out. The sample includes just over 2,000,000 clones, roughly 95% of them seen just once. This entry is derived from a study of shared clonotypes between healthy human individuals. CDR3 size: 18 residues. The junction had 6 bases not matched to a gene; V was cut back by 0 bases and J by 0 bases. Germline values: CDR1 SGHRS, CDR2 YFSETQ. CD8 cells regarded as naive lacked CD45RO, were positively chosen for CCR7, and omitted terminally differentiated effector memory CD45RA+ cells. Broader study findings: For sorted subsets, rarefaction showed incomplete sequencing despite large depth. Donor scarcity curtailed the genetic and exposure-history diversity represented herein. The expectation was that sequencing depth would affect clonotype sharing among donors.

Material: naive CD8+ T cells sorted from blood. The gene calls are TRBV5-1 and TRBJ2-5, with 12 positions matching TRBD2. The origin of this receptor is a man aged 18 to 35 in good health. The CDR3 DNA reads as TGCGCCAGCAGCTTGGGACTAGCGGGAGACCCGTACCAAGAGACCCAGTACTTC. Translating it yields CASSLGLAGDPYQETQYF.